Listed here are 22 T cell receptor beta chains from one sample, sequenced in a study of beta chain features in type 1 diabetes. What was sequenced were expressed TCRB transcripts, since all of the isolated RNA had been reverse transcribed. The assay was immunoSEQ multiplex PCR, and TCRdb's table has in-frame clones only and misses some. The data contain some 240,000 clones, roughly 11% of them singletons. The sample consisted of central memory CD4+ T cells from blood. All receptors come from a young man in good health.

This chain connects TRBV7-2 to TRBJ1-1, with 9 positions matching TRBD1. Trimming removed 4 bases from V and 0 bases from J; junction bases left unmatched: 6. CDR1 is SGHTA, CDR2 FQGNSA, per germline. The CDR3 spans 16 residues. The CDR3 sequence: CASSSRDRALNTEAFF. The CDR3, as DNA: TGTGCCAGCAGCTCTCGGGACAGGGCTTTGAACACTGAAGCTTTCTTT.

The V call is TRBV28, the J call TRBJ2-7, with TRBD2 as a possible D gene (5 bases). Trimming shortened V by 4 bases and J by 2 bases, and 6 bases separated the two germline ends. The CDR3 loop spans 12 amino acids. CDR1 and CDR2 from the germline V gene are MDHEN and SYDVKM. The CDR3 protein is CASSSGTYEQYF. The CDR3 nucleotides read TGTGCCAGCAGTTCGGGGACCTACGAGCAGTACTTC.

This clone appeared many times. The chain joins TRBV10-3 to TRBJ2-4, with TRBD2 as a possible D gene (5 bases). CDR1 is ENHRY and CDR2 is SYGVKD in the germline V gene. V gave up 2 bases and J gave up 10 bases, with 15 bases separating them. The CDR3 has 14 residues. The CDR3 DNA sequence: TGTGCCATCAGTGAGAATACAGTTTCGGGGATTCAGTACTTC. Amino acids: CAISENTVSGIQYF.

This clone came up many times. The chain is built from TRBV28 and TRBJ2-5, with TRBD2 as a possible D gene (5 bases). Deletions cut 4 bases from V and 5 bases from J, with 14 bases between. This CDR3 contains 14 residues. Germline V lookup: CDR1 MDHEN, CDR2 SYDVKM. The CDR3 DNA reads TGTGCCAGCAGTTCCTCTCCTAGGGAGGAGACCCAGTACTTC. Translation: CASSSSPREETQYF.

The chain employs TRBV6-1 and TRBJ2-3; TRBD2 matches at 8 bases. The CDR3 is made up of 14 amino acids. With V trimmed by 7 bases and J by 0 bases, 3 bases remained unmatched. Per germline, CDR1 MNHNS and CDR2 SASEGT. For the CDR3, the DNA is TGTGCCAGCAATGCGGGAGGAAGCACAGATACGCAGTATTTT. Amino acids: CASNAGGSTDTQYF.

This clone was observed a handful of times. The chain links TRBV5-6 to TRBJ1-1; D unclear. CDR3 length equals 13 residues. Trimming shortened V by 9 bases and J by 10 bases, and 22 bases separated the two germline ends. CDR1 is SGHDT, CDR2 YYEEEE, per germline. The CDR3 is CATQAHEGLGAFF. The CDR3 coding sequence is TGTGCCACCCAAGCACACGAGGGCCTCGGAGCTTTCTTT.

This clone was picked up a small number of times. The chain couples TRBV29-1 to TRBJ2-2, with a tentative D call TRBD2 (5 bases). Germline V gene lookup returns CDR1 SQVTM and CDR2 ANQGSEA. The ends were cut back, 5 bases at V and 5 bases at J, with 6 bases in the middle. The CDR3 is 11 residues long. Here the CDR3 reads CSVRDTGELFF. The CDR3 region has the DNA TGCAGCGTTCGGGATACCGGGGAGCTGTTTTTT.

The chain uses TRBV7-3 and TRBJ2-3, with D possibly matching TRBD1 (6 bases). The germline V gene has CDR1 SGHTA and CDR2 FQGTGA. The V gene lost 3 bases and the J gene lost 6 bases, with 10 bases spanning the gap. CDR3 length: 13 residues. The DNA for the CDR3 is TGTGCCAGCAGCTTCTCAAGGGGGGATACGCAGTATTTT. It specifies CASSFSRGDTQYF.

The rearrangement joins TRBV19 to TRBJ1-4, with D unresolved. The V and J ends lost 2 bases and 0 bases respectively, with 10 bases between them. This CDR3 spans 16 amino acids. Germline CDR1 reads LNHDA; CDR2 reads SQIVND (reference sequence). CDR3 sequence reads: CASSIRRASTNEKLFF. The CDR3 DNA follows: TGTGCCAGTAGTATAAGGAGAGCATCAACTAATGAAAAACTGTTTTTT.

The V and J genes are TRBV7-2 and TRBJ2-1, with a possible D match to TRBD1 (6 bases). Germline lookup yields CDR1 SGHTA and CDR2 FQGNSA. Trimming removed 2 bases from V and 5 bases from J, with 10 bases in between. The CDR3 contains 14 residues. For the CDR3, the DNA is TGTGCCAGCAGCTTAAACAGGGCGGACAATGAGCAGTTCTTC. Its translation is CASSLNRADNEQFF.

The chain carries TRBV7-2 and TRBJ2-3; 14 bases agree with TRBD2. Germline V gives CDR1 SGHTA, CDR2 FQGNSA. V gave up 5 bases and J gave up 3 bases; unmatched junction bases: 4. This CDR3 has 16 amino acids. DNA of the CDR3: TGTGCCAGCAGCACCGGGACTAGCGGGAGAACAGATACGCAGTATTTT. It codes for CASSTGTSGRTDTQYF.

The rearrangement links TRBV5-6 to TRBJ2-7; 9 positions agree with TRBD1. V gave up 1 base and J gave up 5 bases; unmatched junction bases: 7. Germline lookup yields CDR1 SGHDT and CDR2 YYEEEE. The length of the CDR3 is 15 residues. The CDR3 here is CASSLLGQGTHEQYF. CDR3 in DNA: TGTGCCAGCAGCTTGTTGGGACAGGGTACCCACGAGCAGTACTTC. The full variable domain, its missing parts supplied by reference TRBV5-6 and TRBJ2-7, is DAGVTQSPTHLIKTRGQQVTLRCSPKSGHDTVSWYQQALGQGPQFIFQYYEEEERQRGNFPDRFSGHQFPNYSSELNVNALLLGDSALYLCASSLLGQGTHEQYFGPGTRLTVT.

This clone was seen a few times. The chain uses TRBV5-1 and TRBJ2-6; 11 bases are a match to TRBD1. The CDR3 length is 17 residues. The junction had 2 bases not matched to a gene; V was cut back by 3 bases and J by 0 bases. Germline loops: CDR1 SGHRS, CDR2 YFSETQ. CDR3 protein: CASSSGTGGSGANVLTF. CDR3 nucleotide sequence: TGCGCCAGCAGCTCCGGGACAGGGGGCTCTGGGGCCAACGTCCTGACTTTC.

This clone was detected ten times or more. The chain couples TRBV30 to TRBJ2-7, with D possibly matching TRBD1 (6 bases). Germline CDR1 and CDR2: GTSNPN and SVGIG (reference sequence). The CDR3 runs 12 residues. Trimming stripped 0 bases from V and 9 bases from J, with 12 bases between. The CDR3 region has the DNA TGTGCCTGGAGTGTACAGGGATTTGTGCAGTACTTC. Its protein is CAWSVQGFVQYF.

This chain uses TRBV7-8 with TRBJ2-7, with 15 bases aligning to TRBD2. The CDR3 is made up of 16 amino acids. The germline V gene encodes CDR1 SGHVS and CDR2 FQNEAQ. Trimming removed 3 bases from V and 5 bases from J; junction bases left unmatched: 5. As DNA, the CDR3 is TGTGCCAGCAGCTTCGGACTAGCGGGAGGGATAAACGAGCAGTACTTC. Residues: CASSFGLAGGINEQYF. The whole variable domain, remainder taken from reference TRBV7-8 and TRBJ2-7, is GAGVSQSPRYKVAKRGQDVALRCDPISGHVSLFWYQQALGQGPEFLTYFQNEAQLDKSGLPSDRFFAERPEGSVSTLKIQRTQQEDSAVYLCASSFGLAGGINEQYFGPGTRLTVT.

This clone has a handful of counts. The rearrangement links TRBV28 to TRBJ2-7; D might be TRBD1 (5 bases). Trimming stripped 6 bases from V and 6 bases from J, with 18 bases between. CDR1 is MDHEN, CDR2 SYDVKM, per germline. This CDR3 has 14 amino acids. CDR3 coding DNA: TGTGCCAGCAGCCCAGGACACGTGGCCGCCGAGCAGTACTTC. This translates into CASSPGHVAAEQYF.

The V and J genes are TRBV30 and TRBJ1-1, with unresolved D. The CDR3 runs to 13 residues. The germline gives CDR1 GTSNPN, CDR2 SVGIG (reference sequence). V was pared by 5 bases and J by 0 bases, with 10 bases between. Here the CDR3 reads CAWGGRMNTEAFF. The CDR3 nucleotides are TGTGCCTGGGGTGGGCGGATGAACACTGAAGCTTTCTTT.

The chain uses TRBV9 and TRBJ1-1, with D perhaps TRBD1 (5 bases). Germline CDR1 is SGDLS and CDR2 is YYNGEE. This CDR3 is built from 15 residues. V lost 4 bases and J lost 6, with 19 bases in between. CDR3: CASSPDPGRTPEAFF. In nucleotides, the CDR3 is TGTGCCAGCAGCCCCGACCCAGGGAGGACCCCTGAAGCTTTCTTT. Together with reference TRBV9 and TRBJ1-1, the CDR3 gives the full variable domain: DSGVTQTPKHLITATGQRVTLRCSPRSGDLSVYWYQQSLDQGLQFLIQYYNGEERAKGNILERFSAQQFPDLHSELNLSSLELGDSALYFCASSPDPGRTPEAFFGQGTRLTVV.

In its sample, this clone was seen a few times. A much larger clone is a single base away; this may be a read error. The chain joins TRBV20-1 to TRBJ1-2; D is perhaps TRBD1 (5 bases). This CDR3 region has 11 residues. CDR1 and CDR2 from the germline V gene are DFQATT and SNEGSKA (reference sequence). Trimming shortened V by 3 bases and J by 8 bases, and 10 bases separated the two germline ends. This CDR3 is CSASRGAGYTF. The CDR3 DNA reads TGCAGTGCTAGTAGGGGAGCGGGCTACACCTTC.

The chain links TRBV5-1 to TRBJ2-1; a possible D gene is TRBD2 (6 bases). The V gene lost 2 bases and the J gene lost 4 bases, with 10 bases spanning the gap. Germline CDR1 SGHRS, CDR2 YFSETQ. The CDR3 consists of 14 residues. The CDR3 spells CASSFLGTYNEQFF. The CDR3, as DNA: TGCGCCAGCAGCTTTCTCGGGACTTACAATGAGCAGTTCTTC.

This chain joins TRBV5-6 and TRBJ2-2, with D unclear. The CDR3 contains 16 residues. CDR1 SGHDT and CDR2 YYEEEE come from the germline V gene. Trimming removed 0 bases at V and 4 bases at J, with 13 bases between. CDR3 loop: CASSLASMVFTGELFF. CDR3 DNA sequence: TGTGCCAGCAGCTTGGCCTCGATGGTATTCACCGGGGAGCTGTTTTTT. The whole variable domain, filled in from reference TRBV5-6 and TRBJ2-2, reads DAGVTQSPTHLIKTRGQQVTLRCSPKSGHDTVSWYQQALGQGPQFIFQYYEEEERQRGNFPDRFSGHQFPNYSSELNVNALLLGDSALYLCASSLASMVFTGELFFGEGSRLTVL.

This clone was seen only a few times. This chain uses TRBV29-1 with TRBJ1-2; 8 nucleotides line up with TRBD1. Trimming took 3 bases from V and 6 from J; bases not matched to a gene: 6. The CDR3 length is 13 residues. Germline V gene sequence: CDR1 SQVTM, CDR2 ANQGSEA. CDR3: CSVDWTGWDGYTF. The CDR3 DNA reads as TGCAGCGTTGACTGGACAGGGTGGGATGGCTACACCTTC.